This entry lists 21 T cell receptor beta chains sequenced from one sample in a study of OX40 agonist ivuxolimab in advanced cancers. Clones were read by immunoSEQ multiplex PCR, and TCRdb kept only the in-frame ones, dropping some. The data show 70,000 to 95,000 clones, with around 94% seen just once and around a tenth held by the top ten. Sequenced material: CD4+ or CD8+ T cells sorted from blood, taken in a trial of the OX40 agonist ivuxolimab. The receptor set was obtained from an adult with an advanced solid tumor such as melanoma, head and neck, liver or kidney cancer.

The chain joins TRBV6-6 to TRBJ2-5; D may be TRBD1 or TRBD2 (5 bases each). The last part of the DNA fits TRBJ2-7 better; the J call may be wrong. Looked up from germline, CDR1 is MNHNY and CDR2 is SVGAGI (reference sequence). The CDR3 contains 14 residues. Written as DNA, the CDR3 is TGTGCCAGCAGTTCCCGGGACGGCTCCTACGAGCAGTACTTC. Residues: CASSSRDGSYEQYF.

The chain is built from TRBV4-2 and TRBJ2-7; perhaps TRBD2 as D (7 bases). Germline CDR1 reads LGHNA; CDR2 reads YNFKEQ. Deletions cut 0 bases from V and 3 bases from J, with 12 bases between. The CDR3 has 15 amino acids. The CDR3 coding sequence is TGTGCCAGCAGCCAAGAAGGGGGGGCAGACTACGAGCAGTACTTC. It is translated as CASSQEGGADYEQYF.

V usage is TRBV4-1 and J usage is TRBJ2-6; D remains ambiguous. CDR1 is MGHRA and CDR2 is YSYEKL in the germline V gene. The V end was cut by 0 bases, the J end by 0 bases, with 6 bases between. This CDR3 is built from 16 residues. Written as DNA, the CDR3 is TGCGCCAGCAGCCAAGATAGCCTCTCTGGGGCCAACGTCCTGACTTTC. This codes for CASSQDSLSGANVLTF.

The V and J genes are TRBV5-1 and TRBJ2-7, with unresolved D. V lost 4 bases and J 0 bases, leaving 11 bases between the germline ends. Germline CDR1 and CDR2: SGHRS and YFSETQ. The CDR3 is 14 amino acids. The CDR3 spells CASSGILSSYEQYF. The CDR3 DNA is TGCGCCAGCAGCGGTATTTTGAGCTCCTACGAGCAGTACTTC.

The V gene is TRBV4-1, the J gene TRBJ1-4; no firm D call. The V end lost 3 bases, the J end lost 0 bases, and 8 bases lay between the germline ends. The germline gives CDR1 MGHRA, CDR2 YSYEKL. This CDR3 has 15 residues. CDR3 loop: CASSHPGTTNEKLFF. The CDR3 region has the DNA TGCGCCAGCAGCCATCCCGGGACAACTAATGAAAAACTGTTTTTT.

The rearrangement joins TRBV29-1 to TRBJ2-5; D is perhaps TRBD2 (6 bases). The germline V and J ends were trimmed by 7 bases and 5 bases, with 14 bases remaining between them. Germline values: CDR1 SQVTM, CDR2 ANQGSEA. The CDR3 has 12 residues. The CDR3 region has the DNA TGCAGCGCCCGGGACTCAGGGGAGACCCAGTACTTC. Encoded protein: CSARDSGETQYF.

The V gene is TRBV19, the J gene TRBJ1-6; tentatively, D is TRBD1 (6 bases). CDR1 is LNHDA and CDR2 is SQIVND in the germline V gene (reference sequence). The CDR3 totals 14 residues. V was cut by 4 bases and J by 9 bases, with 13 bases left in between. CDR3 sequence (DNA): TGTGCCAGTAGTACGCAGGGGATGGGTTCACCCCTCCACTTT. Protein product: CASSTQGMGSPLHF.

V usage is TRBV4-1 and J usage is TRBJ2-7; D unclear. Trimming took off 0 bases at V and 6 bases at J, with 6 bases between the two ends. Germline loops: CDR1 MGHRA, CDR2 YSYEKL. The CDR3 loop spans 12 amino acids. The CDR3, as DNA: TGCGCCAGCAGCCAAGACTGGGGCGAGCAGTACTTC. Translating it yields CASSQDWGEQYF.

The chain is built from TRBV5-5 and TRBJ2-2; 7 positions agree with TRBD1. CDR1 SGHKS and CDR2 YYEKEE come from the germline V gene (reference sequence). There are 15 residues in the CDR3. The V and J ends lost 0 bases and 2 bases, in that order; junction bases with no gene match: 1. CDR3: CASSLDRGNTGELFF. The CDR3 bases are TGTGCCAGCAGCTTGGACAGGGGAAACACCGGGGAGCTGTTTTTT.

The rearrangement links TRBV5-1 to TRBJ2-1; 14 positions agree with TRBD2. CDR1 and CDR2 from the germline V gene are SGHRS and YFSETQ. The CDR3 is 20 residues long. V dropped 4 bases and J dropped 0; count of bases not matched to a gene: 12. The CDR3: CASSNLQTSGGVSSYNEQFF. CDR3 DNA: TGCGCCAGCAGCAATCTCCAGACTAGCGGGGGGGTGAGCTCCTACAATGAGCAGTTCTTC.

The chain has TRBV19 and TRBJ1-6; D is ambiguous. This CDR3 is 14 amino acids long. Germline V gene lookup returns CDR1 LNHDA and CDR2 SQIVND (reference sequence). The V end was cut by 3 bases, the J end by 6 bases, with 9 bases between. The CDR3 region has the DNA TGTGCCAGTAGTATCCAGCAAAGTAATTCACCCCTCCACTTT. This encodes CASSIQQSNSPLHF.

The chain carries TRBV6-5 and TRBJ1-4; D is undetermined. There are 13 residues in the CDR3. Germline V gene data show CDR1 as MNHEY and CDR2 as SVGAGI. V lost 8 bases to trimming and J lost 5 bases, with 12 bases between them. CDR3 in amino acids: CASADTRNEKLFF. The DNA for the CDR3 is TGTGCCAGCGCTGACACTAGAAATGAAAAACTGTTTTTT.

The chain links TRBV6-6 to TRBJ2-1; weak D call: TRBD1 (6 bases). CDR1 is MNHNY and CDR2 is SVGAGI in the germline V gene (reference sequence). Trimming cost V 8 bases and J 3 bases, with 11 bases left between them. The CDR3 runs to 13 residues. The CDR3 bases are TGTGCCAGCGCGCCGGACAGCTACAATGAGCAGTTCTTC. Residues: CASAPDSYNEQFF.

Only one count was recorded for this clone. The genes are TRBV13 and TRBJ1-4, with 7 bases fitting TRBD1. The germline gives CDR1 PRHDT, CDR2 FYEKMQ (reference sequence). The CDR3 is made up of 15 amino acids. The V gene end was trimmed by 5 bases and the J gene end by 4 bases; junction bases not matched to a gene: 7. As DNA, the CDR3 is TGTGCCAGCAGCACAGGGGACGGGTTTAATGAAAAACTGTTTTTT. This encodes CASSTGDGFNEKLFF.

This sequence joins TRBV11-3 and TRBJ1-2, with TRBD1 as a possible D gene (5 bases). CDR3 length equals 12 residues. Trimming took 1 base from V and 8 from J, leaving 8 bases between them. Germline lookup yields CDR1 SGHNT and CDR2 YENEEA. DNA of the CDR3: TGTGCCAGCAGCTTAGGGGGCGACGGCTACACCTTC. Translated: CASSLGGDGYTF. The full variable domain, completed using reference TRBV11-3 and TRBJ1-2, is EAGVVQSPRYKIIEKKQPVAFWCNPISGHNTLYWYLQNLGQGPELLIRYENEEAVDDSQLPKDRFSAERLKGVDSTLKIQPAELGDSAVYLCASSLGGDGYTFGSGTRLTVV.

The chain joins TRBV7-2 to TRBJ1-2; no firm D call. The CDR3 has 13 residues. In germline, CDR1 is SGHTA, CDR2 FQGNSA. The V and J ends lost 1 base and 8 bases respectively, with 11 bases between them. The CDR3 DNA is TGTGCCAGCAGCTTAGTACACGAAGGAGGCTACACCTTC. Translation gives CASSLVHEGGYTF.

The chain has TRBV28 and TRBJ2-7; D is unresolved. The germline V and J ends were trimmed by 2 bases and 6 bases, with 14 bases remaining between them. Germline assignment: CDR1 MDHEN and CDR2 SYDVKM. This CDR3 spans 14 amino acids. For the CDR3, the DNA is TGTGCCAGCAGTTTAAGTGGTTCTCGGAGCGAGCAGTACTTC. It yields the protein CASSLSGSRSEQYF.

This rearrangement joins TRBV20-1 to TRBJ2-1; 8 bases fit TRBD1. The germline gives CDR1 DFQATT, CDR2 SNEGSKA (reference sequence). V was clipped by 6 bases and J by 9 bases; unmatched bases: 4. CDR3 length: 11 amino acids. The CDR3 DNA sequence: TGCAGTGCAGACAGGGGTACTGAGCAGTTCTTC. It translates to CSADRGTEQFF.

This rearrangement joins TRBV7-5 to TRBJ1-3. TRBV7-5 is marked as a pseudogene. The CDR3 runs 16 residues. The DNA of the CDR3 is TGTGCCAGAAGCTTAGTCGCAGGAGCGTACCGAAACACCATATATTTT. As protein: CARSLVAGAYRNTIYF.

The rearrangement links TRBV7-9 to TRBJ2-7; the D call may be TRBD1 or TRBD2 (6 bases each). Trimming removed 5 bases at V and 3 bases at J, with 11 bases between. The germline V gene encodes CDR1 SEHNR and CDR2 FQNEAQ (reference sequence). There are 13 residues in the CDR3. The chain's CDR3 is CASSPRGDYEQYF. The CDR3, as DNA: TGTGCCAGCAGCCCTAGGGGGGACTACGAGCAGTACTTC.

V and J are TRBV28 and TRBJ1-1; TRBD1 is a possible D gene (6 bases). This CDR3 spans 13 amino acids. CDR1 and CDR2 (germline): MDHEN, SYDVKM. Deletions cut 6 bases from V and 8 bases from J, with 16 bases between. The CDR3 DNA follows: TGTGCCAGCAGCTCGACAGGCTCTGGAGAAGCTTTCTTT. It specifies CASSSTGSGEAFF.